The entry that follows covers one TCR beta chain sequence. These data belong to a study of follicular helper T cells after annual influenza vaccination. About the study: After each seasonal flu vaccination, blood came on days 0, 7 and 28.

Time point described: 2015-2016 season, pre-vaccination. The germline V gene encodes CDR1 MNHNS and CDR2 SASEGT. V lost 2 bases, J lost 10 bases, and 12 bases lay in between. The CDR3 is 13 amino acids. Sequenced by immunoSEQ multiplex PCR; TCRdb stores in-frame clones only, minus some. The table shows approximately 13,000 clones, with about four fifths occurring only once. The V call is TRBV6-1, the J call TRBJ2-1; D is perhaps TRBD2 (6 bases). The TCR originated in an adult who received the influenza vaccine. The source was CXCR5- memory CD4+ T cells sorted from blood, collected on the day of influenza vaccination. CDR3 in amino acids: CASSERRGGEQFF. CDR3 sequence (DNA): TGTGCCAGCAGTGAACGGAGGGGTGGGGAGCAGTTCTTC.